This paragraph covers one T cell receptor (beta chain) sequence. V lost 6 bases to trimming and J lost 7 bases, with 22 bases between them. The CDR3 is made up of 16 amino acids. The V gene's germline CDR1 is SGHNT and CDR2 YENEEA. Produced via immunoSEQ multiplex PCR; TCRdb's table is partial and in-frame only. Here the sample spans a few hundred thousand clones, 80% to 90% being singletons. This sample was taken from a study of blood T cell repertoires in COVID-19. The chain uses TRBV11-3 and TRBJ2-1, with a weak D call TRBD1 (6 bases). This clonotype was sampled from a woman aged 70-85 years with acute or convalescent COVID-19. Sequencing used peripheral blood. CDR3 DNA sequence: TGTGCCAGCAGTAAAGGGGGTTTCAGGGATCGGAATGAGCAGTTCTTC. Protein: CASSKGGFRDRNEQFF. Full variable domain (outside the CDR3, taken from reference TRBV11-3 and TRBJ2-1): EAGVVQSPRYKIIEKKQPVAFWCNPISGHNTLYWYLQNLGQGPELLIRYENEEAVDDSQLPKDRFSAERLKGVDSTLKIQPAELGDSAVYLCASSKGGFRDRNEQFFGPGTRLTVL.